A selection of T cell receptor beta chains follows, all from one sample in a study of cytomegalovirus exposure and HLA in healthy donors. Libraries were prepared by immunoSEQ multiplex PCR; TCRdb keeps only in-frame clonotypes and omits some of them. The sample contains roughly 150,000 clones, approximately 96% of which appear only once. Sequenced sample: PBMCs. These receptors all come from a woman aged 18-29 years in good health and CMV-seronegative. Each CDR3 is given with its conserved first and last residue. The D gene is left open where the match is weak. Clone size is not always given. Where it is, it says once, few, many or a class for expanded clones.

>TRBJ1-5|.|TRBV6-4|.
TGTGCCAGCTGCAGATTCCTGGAGGCAAATCAGCCCCAGCATTTT
CASCRFLEANQPQHF
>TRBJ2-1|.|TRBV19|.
TGTGCCAGTAGTATAGTAAATGTGTCAGGGAATGACAATGAGCAGTTCTTC
CASSIVNVSGNDNEQFF
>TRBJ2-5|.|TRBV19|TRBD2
TGTGCCAGTAGTATAGGTGGGACTAGAAGTGGCAGGGAGACCCAGTACTTC
CASSIGGTRSGRETQYF
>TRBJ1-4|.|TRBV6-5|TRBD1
TGTGCCAGCAGAAACGACAGGGTGAGGGAAAAACTGTTTTTT
CASRNDRVREKLFF
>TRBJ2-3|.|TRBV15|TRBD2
TGTGCCACCAGCAGACGCGGGGGGAGCACAGATACGCAGTATTTT
CATSRRGGSTDTQYF
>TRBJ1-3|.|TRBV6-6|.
TGTGCCAGCAGTTACCAGAGGGACACCATATATTTT
CASSYQRDTIYF
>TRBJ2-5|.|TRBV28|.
TGTGCCAGCAGACGATCCCCCTATACAGAAGAGACCCAGTACTTC
CASRRSPYTEETQYF
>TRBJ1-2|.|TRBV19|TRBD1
TGTGCCAGTAGCCGGACAGGGGGCGCCTTAGGCCCGAACTATGGCTACACCTTC
CASSRTGGALGPNYGYTF
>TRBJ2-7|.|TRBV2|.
TGTGCCAGCAGCGATAGGACAGCCCGCTACGAGCAGTACTTC
CASSDRTARYEQYF
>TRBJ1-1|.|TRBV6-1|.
TGTGCCAGCATAACAGGGATGAACACTGAAGCTTTCTTT
CASITGMNTEAFF
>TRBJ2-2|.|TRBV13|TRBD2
TGTGCCAGCAGCTCCCGACTAGCGGTGAACACCGGGGAGCTGTTTTTT
CASSSRLAVNTGELFF
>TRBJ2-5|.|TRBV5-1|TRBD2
TGCGCCAGCAGCTTTAGCGGGGGGAACCAAGAGACCCAGTACTTC
CASSFSGGNQETQYF
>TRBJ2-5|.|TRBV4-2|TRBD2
TGTGCCAGCAGCCGAGCTAGCGGGGAAGAGACCCAGTACTTC
CASSRASGEETQYF
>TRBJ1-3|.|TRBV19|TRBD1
TGTGCCAGTAGTATATTGCAGGGGGCGTCTGGAAACACCATATATTTT
CASSILQGASGNTIYF
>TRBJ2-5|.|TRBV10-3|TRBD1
TGTGCCATCGCTCTACAGGGGGAGACCCAGTACTTC
CAIALQGETQYF
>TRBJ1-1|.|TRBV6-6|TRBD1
TGTGCCAGCAGTACAGGGGGCACTGAAGCTTTCTTT
CASSTGGTEAFF
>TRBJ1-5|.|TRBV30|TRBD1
TGTGCCTGGAGTCCGGGACAGGGAGGTCAGCCCCAGCATTTT
CAWSPGQGGQPQHF
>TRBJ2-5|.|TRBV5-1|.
TGCGCCAGCAGCTTCGGACAGCAACAAGAGACCCAGTACTTC
CASSFGQQQETQYF
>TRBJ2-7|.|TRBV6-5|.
TGTGCCAGCAGGTCGATGGGGGGCTACGAGCAGTACTTC
CASRSMGGYEQYF
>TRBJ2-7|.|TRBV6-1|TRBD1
TGTGCCAGCAGTGGCCCGGACAGGGTGTTTAAAGAGCAGTACTTC
CASSGPDRVFKEQYF
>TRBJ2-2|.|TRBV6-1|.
TGTGCCAGCAGTGAGAGACAGTGGAACACCGGGGAGCTGTTTTTT
CASSERQWNTGELFF
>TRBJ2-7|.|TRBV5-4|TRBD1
TGTGCCAGCAGCCCCGGCAGGGGGAACCCCTACGAGCAGTACTTC
CASSPGRGNPYEQYF
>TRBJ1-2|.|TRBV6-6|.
TGTGCCAGCAGTTACTCCGAGGTTAACTATGGCTACACCTTC
CASSYSEVNYGYTF
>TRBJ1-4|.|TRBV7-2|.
TGTGCCAGCAGCCCGCAAGTCGGTGGGGGGGTTAATGAAAAACTGTTTTTT
CASSPQVGGGVNEKLFF
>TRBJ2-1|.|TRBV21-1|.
TGTGCCAGCAGCAAATGCCTACCGGGACAGGGGACGGGCAATGAGCAGTTCTTC
CASSKCLPGQGTGNEQFF
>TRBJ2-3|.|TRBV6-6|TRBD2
TGTGCGGGGATGGCGGGGGGTGCAGATACGCAGTATTTT
CAGMAGGADTQYF
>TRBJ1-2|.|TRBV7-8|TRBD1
TGTGCCAGCAGCAACTACAGGGGAACCTATGGCTACACCTTC
CASSNYRGTYGYTF
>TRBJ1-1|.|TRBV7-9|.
TGTGCCAGCAGTCAGAGACAGAACACTGAAGCTTTCTTT
CASSQRQNTEAFF
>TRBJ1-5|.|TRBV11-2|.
TGTGCCAGCAGCTTGGGGCTGGAACAGCCCCAGCATTTT
CASSLGLEQPQHF
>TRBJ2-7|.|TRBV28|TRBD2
TGTGCCAGCAGTTCCCACCCGACTAGCCAGTACGAGCAGTACTTC
CASSSHPTSQYEQYF
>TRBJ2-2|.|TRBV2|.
TGTGCCAGCACAACCGGGACGAACACCGGGGAGCTGTTTTTT
CASTTGTNTGELFF
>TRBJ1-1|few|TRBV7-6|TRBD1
TGTGCCAGCAGCTTTAGGACAGGGGCCTTTTTGAACACTGAAGCTTTCTTT
CASSFRTGAFLNTEAFF
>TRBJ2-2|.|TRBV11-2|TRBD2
TGTGCGAGCGCCCAAAAGCGGGGGGGAGTTGCCGGGGAGCTGTTTTTT
CASAQKRGGVAGELFF
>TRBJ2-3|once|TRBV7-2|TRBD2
TGTGCCAGCAGCCCGGGACTAGCCACAGATACGCAGTATTTT
CASSPGLATDTQYF
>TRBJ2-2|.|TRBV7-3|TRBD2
TGTGCCAGCAGCTTAAGTACGACTAGCTCGGGCACCGGGGAGCTGTTTTTT
CASSLSTTSSGTGELFF
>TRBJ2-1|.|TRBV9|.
TGTGCCAGCAGCGGCGGGGCACGAACCCCCCACAATGAGCAGTTCTTC
CASSGGARTPHNEQFF
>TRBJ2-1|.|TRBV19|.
TGTGCCAGTAGTATAGAGGCAGGGGCCTACAATGAGCAGTTCTTC
CASSIEAGAYNEQFF
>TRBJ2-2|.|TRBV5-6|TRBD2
TGTGCCAGCAGCTTGGTATCGCTAGCGGGGGGGCCCGGGGAGCTGTTTTTT
CASSLVSLAGGPGELFF
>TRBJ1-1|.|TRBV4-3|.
TGCGCCAGCAGCCAAAATAAAGGTACAGGGATTTGGACTGAAGCTTTCTTT
CASSQNKGTGIWTEAFF
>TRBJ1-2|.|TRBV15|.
TGTGCCACCAGCAGGGGATCAGGGTTTCGAGGCGGCTACACCTTC
CATSRGSGFRGGYTF
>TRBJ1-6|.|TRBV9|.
TGTGCCAGCAGCGCAGAGGCAGGGTCCTCACCCCTCCACTTT
CASSAEAGSSPLHF
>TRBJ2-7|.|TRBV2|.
TGTGCCAGCAGTAGCAGGGTCGAGCAGTACTTC
CASSSRVEQYF
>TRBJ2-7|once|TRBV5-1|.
TGCGCCAGCAGCTTGGAAGGGGCAGGGTACGAGCAGTACTTC
CASSLEGAGYEQYF
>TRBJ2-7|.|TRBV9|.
TGTGCCAGCAGCGGCCAGCCATGGGGCGCGGGGCCCGAGCAGTACTTC
CASSGQPWGAGPEQYF
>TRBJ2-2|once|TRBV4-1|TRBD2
TGCGCCAGCGGTATCCCAGCGGGGGTAAACACCGGGGAGCTGTTTTTT
CASGIPAGVNTGELFF
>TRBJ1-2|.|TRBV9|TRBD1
TGTGCCAGCAGCGTTTCCTCAGGGGGAATTGCTAACTATGGCTACACCTTC
CASSVSSGGIANYGYTF
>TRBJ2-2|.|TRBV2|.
TGTGCCAGCAGTGAAACAGGGACCGGGGAGCTGTTTTTT
CASSETGTGELFF
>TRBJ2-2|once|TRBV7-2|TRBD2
TGTGCCAGCAGCTTGGTGCGGGGGGGCACCGGGGAGCTGTTTTTT
CASSLVRGGTGELFF